This T cell receptor (beta chain) is drawn from a study of blood T cell repertoires in COVID-19. Authors' analysis steps: For nucleated cells, counts were estimated from reference gene primer amplification. Method: immunoSEQ multiplex PCR; TCRdb's copy keeps in-frame clones and lacks some. The V and J calls and clone size were taken over from that table, and D and trimming were inferred from the DNA. The sample has approximately 300,000 clones; roughly 87% are singletons. The cohort comprised adults aged roughly 18 to 95 years residing in 20 to 30 US areas. Either two negative PCRs, clearance, or symptom resolution qualified Cohort 3 donors as recovered. The receptor was isolated from a woman in her thirties who had recovered from COVID-19. The sequenced sample was PBMCs or T cells enriched from blood (not recorded which).

The CDR3 is CASSPGTVEGYGYTF. In nucleotides, the CDR3 is TGTGCCAGTAGTCCTGGGACAGTAGAGGGCTATGGCTACACCTTC. The chain is built from TRBV19 and TRBJ1-2; 7 bases are a match to TRBD1. With 5 bases clipped from V and 4 bases from J, the junction kept 10 bases outside the gene matches. The germline gives CDR1 LNHDA, CDR2 SQIVND (reference sequence). The CDR3 is 15 residues long.